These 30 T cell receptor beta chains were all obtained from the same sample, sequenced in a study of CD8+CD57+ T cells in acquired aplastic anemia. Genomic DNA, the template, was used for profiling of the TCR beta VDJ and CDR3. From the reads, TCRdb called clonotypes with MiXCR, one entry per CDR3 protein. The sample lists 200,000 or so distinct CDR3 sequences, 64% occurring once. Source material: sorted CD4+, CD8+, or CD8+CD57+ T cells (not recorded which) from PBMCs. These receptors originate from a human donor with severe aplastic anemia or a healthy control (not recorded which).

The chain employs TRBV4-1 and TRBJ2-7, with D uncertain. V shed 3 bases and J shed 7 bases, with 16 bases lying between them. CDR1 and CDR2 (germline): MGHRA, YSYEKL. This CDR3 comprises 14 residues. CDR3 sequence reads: CASSHASNGQEQYF. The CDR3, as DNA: TGCGCCAGCAGCCATGCCTCGAATGGGCAAGAGCAGTACTTC.

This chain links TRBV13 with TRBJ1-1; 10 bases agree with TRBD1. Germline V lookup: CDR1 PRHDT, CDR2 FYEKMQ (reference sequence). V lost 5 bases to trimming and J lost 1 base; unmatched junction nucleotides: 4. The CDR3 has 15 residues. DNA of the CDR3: TGTGCCAGCAGCCTACGGGACAGGGGGAACACTGAAGCTTTCTTT. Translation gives CASSLRDRGNTEAFF.

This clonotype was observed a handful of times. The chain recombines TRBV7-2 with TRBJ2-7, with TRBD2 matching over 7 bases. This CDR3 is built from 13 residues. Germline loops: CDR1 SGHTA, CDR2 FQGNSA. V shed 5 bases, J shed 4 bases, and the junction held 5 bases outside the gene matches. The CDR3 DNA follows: TGTGCCAGCAGCCCCTCTAGCGGTTACGAGCAGTACTTC. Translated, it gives CASSPSSGYEQYF.

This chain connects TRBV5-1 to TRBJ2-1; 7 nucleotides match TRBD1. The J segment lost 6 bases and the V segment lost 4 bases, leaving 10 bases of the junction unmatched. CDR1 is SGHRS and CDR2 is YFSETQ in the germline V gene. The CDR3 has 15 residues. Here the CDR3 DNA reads TGCGCCAGCAGCCCGGGACAGTCGGGTTCCAATGAGCAGTTCTTC. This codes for CASSPGQSGSNEQFF.

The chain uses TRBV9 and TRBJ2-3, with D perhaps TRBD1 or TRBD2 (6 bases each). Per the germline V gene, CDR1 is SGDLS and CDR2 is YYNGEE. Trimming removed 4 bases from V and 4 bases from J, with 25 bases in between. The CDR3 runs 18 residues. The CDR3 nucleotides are TGTGCCAGCAGCCCCGGGACAACTGGCATCGGGGAGGCAGATACGCAGTATTTT. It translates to CASSPGTTGIGEADTQYF.

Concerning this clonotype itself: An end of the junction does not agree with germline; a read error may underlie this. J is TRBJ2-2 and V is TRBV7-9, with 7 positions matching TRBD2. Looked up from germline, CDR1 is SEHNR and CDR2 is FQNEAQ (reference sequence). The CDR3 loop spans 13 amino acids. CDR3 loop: CAGSRGDTGELFF. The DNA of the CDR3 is TGTGCCGGCAGCCGGGGGGACACCGGGGAGCTGTTTTTT.

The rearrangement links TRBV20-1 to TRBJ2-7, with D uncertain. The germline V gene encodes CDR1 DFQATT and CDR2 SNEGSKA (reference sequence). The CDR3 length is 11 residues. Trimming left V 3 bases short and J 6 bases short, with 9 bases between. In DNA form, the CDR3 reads TGCAGTGCTAGCCCGGAGTGCGAGCAGTACTTC. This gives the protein CSASPECEQYF.

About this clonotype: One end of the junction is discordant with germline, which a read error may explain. Here the CDR3 reads CSVASAADSYEQCF. The CDR3 region has the DNA TGCAGCGTTGCCAGCGCGGCAGACTCCTACGAGCAGTGCTTC. The chain carries TRBV29-1 and TRBJ2-7; no definite D call. Looked up from germline, CDR1 is SQVTM and CDR2 is ANQGSEA. The CDR3 is 14 residues long.

CDR3 sequence reads: CATSAGDYQPQHF. CDR3 nucleotides: TGTGCCACCAGTGCTGGGGACTATCAGCCCCAGCATTTT. This chain uses TRBV24-1 with TRBJ1-5; weak D call: TRBD1 (5 bases). Trimming pared 5 bases from V and 5 bases from J, leaving 9 bases between. Germline CDR1 KGHDR, CDR2 SFDVKD. CDR3 length: 13 amino acids.

CDR3 in DNA: TGTGCCACCCCAAAGAATCCGGGGCCCCCCTACGAGCAGTACTTC. Amino acids: CATPKNPGPPYEQYF. The genes are TRBV2 and TRBJ2-7; the D call may be TRBD1 or TRBD2 (5 bases each). The CDR3 covers 15 residues. V lost 10 bases to trimming and J lost 2 bases, with 21 bases between them. CDR1 is SNHLY, CDR2 FYNNEI, per germline. The entire variable domain, with the rest obtained from reference TRBV2 and TRBJ2-7, is as follows: EPEVTQTPSHQVTQMGQEVILRCVPISNHLYFYWYRQILGQKVEFLVSFYNNEISEKSEIFDDQFSVERPDGSNFTLKIRSTKLEDSAMYFCATPKNPGPPYEQYFGPGTRLTVT.

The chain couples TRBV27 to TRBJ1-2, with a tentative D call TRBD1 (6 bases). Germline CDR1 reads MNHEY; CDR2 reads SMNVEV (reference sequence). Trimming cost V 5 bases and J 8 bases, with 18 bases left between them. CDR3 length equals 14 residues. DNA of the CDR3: TGTGCCAGCAGTCCAACCCAGGGGTATTGGGGCTACACCTTC. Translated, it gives CASSPTQGYWGYTF.

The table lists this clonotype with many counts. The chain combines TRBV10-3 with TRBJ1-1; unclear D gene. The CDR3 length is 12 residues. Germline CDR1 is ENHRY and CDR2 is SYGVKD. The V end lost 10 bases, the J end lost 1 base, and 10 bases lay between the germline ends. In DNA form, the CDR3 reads TGTGCCACCGATCCAGGGAACACTGAAGCTTTCTTT. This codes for CATDPGNTEAFF.

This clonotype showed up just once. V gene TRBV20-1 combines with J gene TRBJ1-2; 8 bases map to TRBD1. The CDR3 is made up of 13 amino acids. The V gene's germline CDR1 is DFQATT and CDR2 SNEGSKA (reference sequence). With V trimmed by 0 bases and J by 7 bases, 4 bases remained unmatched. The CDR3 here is CSARDSRGPGYTF. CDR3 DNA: TGCAGTGCTAGAGATAGCAGGGGGCCTGGCTACACCTTC.

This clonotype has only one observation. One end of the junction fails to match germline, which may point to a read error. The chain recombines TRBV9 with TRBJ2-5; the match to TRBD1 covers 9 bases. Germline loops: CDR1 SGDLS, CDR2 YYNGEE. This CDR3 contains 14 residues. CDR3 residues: CASSATGGSETQYF. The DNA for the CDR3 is TGTGCCAGCAGCGCTACAGGGGGCTCAGAGACCCAGTACTTT.

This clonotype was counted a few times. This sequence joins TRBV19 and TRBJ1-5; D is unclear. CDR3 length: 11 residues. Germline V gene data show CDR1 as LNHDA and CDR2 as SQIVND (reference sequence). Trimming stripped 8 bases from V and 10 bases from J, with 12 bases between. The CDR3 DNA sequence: TGTGCCAGTGGCAGCCTACAACCCCAGCATTTT. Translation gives CASGSLQPQHF.

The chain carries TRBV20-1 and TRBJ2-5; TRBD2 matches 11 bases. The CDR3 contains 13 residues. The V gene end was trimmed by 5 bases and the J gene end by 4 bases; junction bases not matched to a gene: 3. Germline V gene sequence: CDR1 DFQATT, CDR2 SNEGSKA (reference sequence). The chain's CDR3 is CSARGTSGETQYF. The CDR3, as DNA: TGCAGTGCTCGCGGGACTAGCGGAGAGACCCAGTACTTC.

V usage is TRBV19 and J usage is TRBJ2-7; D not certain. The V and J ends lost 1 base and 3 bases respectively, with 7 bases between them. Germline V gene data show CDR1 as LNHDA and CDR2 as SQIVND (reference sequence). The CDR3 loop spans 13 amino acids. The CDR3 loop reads CASSIVGVYEQYF. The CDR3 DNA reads TGTGCCAGTAGTATAGTAGGCGTCTACGAGCAGTACTTC. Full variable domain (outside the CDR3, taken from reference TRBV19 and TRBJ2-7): DGGITQSPKYLFRKEGQNVTLSCEQNLNHDAMYWYRQDPGQGLRLIYYSQIVNDFQKGDIAEGYSVSREKKESFPLTVTSAQKNPTAFYLCASSIVGVYEQYFGPGTRLTVT.

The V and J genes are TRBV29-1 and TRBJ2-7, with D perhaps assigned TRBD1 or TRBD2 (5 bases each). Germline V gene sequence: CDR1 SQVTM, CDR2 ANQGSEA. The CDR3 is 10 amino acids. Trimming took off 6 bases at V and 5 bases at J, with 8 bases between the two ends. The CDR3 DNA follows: TGCAGCGTGACAGCGGACGAGCAGTACTTC. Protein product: CSVTADEQYF.

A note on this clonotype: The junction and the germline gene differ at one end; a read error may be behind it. CDR3 coding DNA: TGTGCCATCAGTGATCAGGGTTGGAACGCTGAAGCTCTCTTT. Encoded protein: CAISDQGWNAEALF. V and J are TRBV10-3 and TRBJ1-1; the D gene is possibly TRBD1 (5 bases). Germline V lookup: CDR1 ENHRY, CDR2 SYGVKD. This CDR3 contains 14 residues.

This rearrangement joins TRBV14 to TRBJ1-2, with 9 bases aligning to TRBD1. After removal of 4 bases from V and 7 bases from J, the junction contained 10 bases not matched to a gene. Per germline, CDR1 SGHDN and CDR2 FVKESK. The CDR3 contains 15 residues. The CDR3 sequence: CASSLKPTGGSGYTF. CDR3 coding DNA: TGTGCCAGCAGCCTCAAACCTACAGGGGGCTCTGGCTACACCTTC.

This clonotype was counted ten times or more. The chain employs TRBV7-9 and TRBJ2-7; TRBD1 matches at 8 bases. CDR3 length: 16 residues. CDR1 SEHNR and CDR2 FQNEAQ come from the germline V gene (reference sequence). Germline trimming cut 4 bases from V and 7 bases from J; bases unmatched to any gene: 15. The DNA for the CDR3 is TGTGCCAGCAGCTCCGCTCAGTCCCGGGACAGGTTTGAGCAGTACTTC. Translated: CASSSAQSRDRFEQYF.

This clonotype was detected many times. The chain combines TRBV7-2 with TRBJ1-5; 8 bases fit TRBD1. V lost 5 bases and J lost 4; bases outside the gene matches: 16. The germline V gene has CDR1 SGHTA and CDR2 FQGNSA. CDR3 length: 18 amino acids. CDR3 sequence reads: CASSDGPGTGLTNQPQHF. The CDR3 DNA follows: TGTGCCAGCAGCGATGGACCCGGGACAGGCCTTACGAATCAGCCCCAGCATTTT.

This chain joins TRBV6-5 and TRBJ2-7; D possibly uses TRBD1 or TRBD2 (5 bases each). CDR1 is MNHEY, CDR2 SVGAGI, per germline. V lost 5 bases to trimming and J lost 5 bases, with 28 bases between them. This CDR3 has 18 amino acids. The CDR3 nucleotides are TGTGCCAGCAGTCCAACCGGGACCGGAGGCCCGACACTAAACGAGCAGTACTTC. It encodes CASSPTGTGGPTLNEQYF.

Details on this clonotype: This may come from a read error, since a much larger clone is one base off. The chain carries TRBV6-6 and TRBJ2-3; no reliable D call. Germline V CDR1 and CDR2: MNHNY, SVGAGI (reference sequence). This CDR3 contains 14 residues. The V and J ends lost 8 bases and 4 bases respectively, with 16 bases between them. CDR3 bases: TGTGCCAGCCTTGAGATTGGGCCCGCAGATACGCAGTATTTT. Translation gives CASLEIGPADTQYF.

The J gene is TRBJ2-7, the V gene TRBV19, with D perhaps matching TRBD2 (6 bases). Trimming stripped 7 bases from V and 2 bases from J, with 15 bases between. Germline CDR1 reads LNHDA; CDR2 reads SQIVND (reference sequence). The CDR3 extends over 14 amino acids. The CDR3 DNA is TGTGCCAGTAACCGCGCGGGATATCCCTACGAGCAGTACTTC. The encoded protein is CASNRAGYPYEQYF.

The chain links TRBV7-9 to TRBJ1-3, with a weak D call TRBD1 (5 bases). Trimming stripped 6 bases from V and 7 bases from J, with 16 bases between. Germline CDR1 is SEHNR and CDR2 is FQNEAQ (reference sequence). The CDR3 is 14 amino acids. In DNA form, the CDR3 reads TGTGCCAGCAGGCCCGGGGGAGCCAATAACACCATATATTTT. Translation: CASRPGGANNTIYF.

As DNA, the CDR3 is TGCAGCGTAGGCTACGGGAGCTCCTACGAGCAGTACTTC. Residues: CSVGYGSSYEQYF. The chain joins TRBV29-1 to TRBJ2-7; D may be TRBD2 (6 bases). The CDR3 runs 13 residues. V lost 6 bases to trimming and J lost 0 bases, with 12 bases between them. The V gene's germline CDR1 is SQVTM and CDR2 ANQGSEA.

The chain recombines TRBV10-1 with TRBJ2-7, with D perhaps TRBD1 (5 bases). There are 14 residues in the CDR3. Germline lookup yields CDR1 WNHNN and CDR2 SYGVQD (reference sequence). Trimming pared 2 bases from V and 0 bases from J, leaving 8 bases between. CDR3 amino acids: CASSEGRVSYEQYF. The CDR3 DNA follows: TGCGCCAGCAGTGAGGGCAGGGTCTCCTACGAGCAGTACTTC.

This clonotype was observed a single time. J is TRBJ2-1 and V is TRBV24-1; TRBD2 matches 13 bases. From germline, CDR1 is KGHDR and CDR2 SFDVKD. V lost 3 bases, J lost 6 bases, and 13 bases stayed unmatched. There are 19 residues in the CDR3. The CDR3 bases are TGTGCCACCAGTGATCCAAATCTTACGGGGACTAGCGGGACCAATGAGCAGTTCTTC. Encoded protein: CATSDPNLTGTSGTNEQFF.

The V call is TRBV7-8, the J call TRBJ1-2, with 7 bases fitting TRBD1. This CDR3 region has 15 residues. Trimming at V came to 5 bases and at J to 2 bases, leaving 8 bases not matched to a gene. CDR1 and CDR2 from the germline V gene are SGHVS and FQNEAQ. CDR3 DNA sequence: TGTGCCAGCAGCCCAGACAGGGTTCGCAACTATGGCTACACCTTC. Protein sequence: CASSPDRVRNYGYTF.